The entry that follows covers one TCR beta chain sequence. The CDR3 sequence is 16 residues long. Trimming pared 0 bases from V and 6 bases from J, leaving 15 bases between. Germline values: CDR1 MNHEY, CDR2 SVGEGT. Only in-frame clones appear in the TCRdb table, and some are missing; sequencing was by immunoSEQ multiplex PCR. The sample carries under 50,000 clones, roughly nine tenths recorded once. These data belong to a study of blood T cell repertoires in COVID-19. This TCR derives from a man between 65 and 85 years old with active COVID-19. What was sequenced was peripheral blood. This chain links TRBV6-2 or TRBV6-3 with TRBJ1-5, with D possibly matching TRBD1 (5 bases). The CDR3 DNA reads TGTGCCAGCAGTTACTCGATACAGGCAGGTGCTCAGCCCCAGCATTTT. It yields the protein CASSYSIQAGAQPQHF.